Listed here are 10 T cell receptor beta chains from one sample, sequenced in a study of radiotherapy plus CTLA-4 blockade in lung cancer. TCRdb's table, derived via immunoSEQ multiplex PCR, lists solely in-frame clones and lacks some. The sample holds fewer than 45,000 clones, around 77% seen once. The input for sequencing was peripheral blood, taken from a patient treated with radiotherapy plus ipilimumab. These receptor sequences come from a human donor with non-small cell lung cancer who had stable disease on radiotherapy plus ipilimumab.

V usage is TRBV5-1 and J usage is TRBJ1-4; maybe TRBD1 (5 bases). This CDR3 is built from 18 residues. CDR1 is SGHRS, CDR2 YFSETQ, per germline. The V end was cut by 3 bases, the J end by 0 bases, with 18 bases between. The CDR3 sequence: CASSSGGSGTATNEKLFF. For the CDR3, the DNA is TGCGCCAGCAGCTCCGGGGGGTCGGGAACTGCAACTAATGAAAAACTGTTTTTT. Drawing the rest from reference TRBV5-1 and TRBJ1-4, the complete variable domain is KAGVTQTPRYLIKTRGQQVTLSCSPISGHRSVSWYQQTPGQGLQFLFEYFSETQRNKGNFPGRFSGRQFSNSRSEMNVSTLELGDSALYLCASSSGGSGTATNEKLFFGSGTQLSVL.

The gene calls are TRBV7-9 and TRBJ1-1; TRBD1 agrees at 7 bases. The V gene end was trimmed by 5 bases and the J gene end by 5 bases; junction bases not matched to a gene: 8. The CDR3 consists of 14 residues. Per germline, CDR1 SEHNR and CDR2 FQNEAQ (reference sequence). The CDR3 sequence is CASSRETGWTEAFF. In DNA form, the CDR3 reads TGTGCCAGCAGCAGAGAGACAGGGTGGACTGAAGCTTTCTTT.

This clone has a handful of counts. This sequence joins TRBV4-3 and TRBJ1-2, with TRBD1 identical over 10 bases. After removal of 0 bases from V and 6 bases from J, the junction contained 13 bases not matched to a gene. The CDR3 spans 18 residues. Germline V gene data show CDR1 as LGHNA and CDR2 as YSLEER. CDR3 amino acids: CASSQEYPDRTGGDGYTF. Here the CDR3 DNA reads TGCGCCAGCAGCCAAGAGTATCCCGACAGGACAGGGGGTGATGGCTACACCTTC.

This clone occurred a few times. The chain carries TRBV5-4 and TRBJ2-7; TRBD1 agrees at 7 bases. CDR3 size: 14 residues. V gave up 3 bases and J gave up 7 bases; unmatched junction bases: 10. CDR1 and CDR2 (germline): SGHNT, YYREEE (reference sequence). The CDR3, as DNA: TGTGCCAGCAGCTCCCGACAGGGCATCTGGGAGCAGTACTTC. Protein: CASSSRQGIWEQYF.

The rearrangement uses TRBV30 and TRBJ1-5; D unresolved. The CDR3 is made up of 14 amino acids. The V end lost 3 bases, the J end lost 7 bases, and 16 bases lay between the germline ends. Germline CDR1 reads GTSNPN; CDR2 reads SVGIG (reference sequence). CDR3 coding DNA: TGTGCCTGGAGCGCTTCCGCGGTTTGGCAGCCCCAGCATTTT. Encoded protein: CAWSASAVWQPQHF.

The V and J genes are TRBV11-3 and TRBJ1-5, with 9 bases fitting TRBD1. The germline CDR1 and CDR2 sequences are SGHNT and YENEEA. This CDR3 is built from 14 residues. V lost 5 bases to trimming and J lost 5 bases; unmatched junction nucleotides: 4. CDR3 in amino acids: CASSTQGAHQPQHF. CDR3 nucleotide sequence: TGTGCCAGCAGCACACAGGGGGCTCATCAGCCCCAGCATTTT. Supplemented by reference TRBV11-3 and TRBJ1-5, the full variable domain reads EAGVVQSPRYKIIEKKQPVAFWCNPISGHNTLYWYLQNLGQGPELLIRYENEEAVDDSQLPKDRFSAERLKGVDSTLKIQPAELGDSAVYLCASSTQGAHQPQHFGDGTRLSIL.

This clone appeared a few times. The DNA for the CDR3 is TGCAGCGTTGCGAGGGGCGGGGGGGCCAGTACCGGGGAGCTGTTTTTT. Protein product: CSVARGGGASTGELFF. The chain uses TRBV29-1 and TRBJ2-2; 9 bases are shared with TRBD2. This CDR3 contains 16 residues. The germline V gene has CDR1 SQVTM and CDR2 ANQGSEA. With 4 bases clipped from V and 5 bases from J, the junction kept 11 bases outside the gene matches.

The gene calls are TRBV15 and TRBJ1-5; 8 bases are shared with TRBD1. Germline values: CDR1 LNHNV, CDR2 YYDKDF (reference sequence). Losses at the gene ends were 5 bases for V and 1 base for J; bases not matched to a gene: 7. This CDR3 contains 16 residues. The CDR3 DNA reads TGTGCCACCAGCGCAGGGGGCAGGGGCAGCAATCAGCCCCAGCATTTT. Protein: CATSAGGRGSNQPQHF.

The chain is built from TRBV7-6 and TRBJ1-5; 7 nucleotides agree with TRBD1. Germline CDR1 reads SGHVS; CDR2 reads FNYEAQ. This CDR3 contains 13 residues. The junction had 6 bases not matched to a gene; V was cut back by 4 bases and J by 9 bases. The CDR3 protein is CASSSLQGLPQHF. CDR3 DNA sequence: TGTGCCAGCAGCTCCCTACAGGGGCTGCCCCAGCATTTT.

The chain couples TRBV5-6 to TRBJ2-2, with a weak D call TRBD1 (6 bases). Germline loops: CDR1 SGHDT, CDR2 YYEEEE. Trimming removed 4 bases at V and 3 bases at J, with 19 bases between. This CDR3 has 17 amino acids. The CDR3 loop reads CASSPGLTGIYTGELFF. CDR3 in DNA: TGTGCCAGCAGCCCCGGACTCACAGGGATCTACACCGGGGAGCTGTTTTTT. The variable domain in full, with the rest retrieved from reference TRBV5-6 and TRBJ2-2, is DAGVTQSPTHLIKTRGQQVTLRCSPKSGHDTVSWYQQALGQGPQFIFQYYEEEERQRGNFPDRFSGHQFPNYSSELNVNALLLGDSALYLCASSPGLTGIYTGELFFGEGSRLTVL.